These 10 T cell receptor beta chains originate from one sample sequenced in a study of T cell responses to AZD1222 COVID-19 vaccine. Profiling relied on immunoSEQ multiplex PCR, and the TCRdb table lists in-frame clones only, not all of them. The sample carries about 120,000 clones, about 91% recorded once. This sample comprised peripheral blood, obtained on day 0 of AZD1222 vaccination. The origin of the receptors is an adult in good health.

The J gene is TRBJ1-1, the V gene TRBV9; D gene ambiguous. This CDR3 has 17 residues. V lost 0 bases to trimming and J lost 1 base, with 16 bases between them. CDR1 and CDR2 from the germline V gene are SGDLS and YYNGEE. DNA of the CDR3: TGTGCCAGCAGCGTAGGCAGCCTACTAGGCCAGAACACTGAAGCTTTCTTT. Translation gives CASSVGSLLGQNTEAFF. Using reference TRBV9 and TRBJ1-1 for the parts outside the CDR3, the full variable domain is DSGVTQTPKHLITATGQRVTLRCSPRSGDLSVYWYQQSLDQGLQFLIQYYNGEERAKGNILERFSAQQFPDLHSELNLSSLELGDSALYFCASSVGSLLGQNTEAFFGQGTRLTVV.

The chain carries TRBV19 and TRBJ1-5, with D possibly being TRBD1 (6 bases). Deletions cut 7 bases from V and 6 bases from J, with 22 bases between. CDR3 length equals 16 residues. Germline V gene lookup returns CDR1 LNHDA and CDR2 SQIVND (reference sequence). The CDR3 is CASMIWVGGPGQPQHF. The CDR3 nucleotides read TGTGCCAGTATGATTTGGGTTGGGGGGCCGGGTCAGCCCCAGCATTTT. Full variable domain (remainder filled in from reference TRBV19 and TRBJ1-5): DGGITQSPKYLFRKEGQNVTLSCEQNLNHDAMYWYRQDPGQGLRLIYYSQIVNDFQKGDIAEGYSVSREKKESFPLTVTSAQKNPTAFYLCASMIWVGGPGQPQHFGDGTRLSIL.

CDR3 in amino acids: CASSFGAGNTEAFF. CDR3 nucleotides: TGTGCCAGCAGCTTTGGGGCGGGTAACACTGAAGCTTTCTTT. The V call is TRBV5-5, the J call TRBJ1-1; D possibly corresponds to TRBD1 (5 bases). CDR1 is SGHKS and CDR2 is YYEKEE in the germline V gene (reference sequence). The CDR3 is 14 residues long. Between the trimmed V and J ends, which lost 2 bases and 2 bases, there was a span of 10 bases. The full variable domain, its missing parts supplied by reference TRBV5-5 and TRBJ1-1, is DAGVTQSPTHLIKTRGQQVTLRCSPISGHKSVSWYQQVLGQGPQFIFQYYEKEERGRGNFPDRFSARQFPNYSSELNVNALLLGDSALYLCASSFGAGNTEAFFGQGTRLTVV.

J is TRBJ2-1 and V is TRBV7-2; tentative D call: TRBD1 (6 bases). The germline CDR1 and CDR2 sequences are SGHTA and FQGNSA. The CDR3 has 13 amino acids. The ends were cut back, 2 bases at V and 15 bases at J, with 17 bases in the middle. The CDR3 coding sequence is TGTGCCAGCAGCTTAAGTCTGGATGGGGGCGTGTTCTTC. This translates into CASSLSLDGGVFF.

Points on this clone: An end of the junction differs from the germline gene, which may be a read error. In DNA form, the CDR3 reads TGTGCCAGCAGCTCCAGGACTAGCGGGAGGAACTTC. This codes for CASSSRTSGRNF. The rearrangement joins TRBV12-3 or TRBV12-4 to TRBJ2-7; the match to TRBD2 covers 14 bases. The CDR3 is made up of 12 amino acids.

This rearrangement joins TRBV2 to TRBJ2-5; 11 nucleotides match TRBD2. The CDR3 is made up of 16 amino acids. V gave up 5 bases and J gave up 2 bases; unmatched junction bases: 7. Germline V gene sequence: CDR1 SNHLY, CDR2 FYNNEI. The CDR3 sequence is CASSRLAGIGQETQYF. DNA for the CDR3: TGTGCCAGCAGTAGACTAGCGGGGATCGGTCAAGAGACCCAGTACTTC.

The chain recombines TRBV14 with TRBJ2-7; D may be TRBD1 (5 bases). From germline, CDR1 is SGHDN and CDR2 FVKESK. V was cut by 1 base and J by 3 bases, with 7 bases left in between. This CDR3 comprises 13 residues. CDR3 nucleotides: TGTGCCAGCAGCCAAGGGACATTCTACGAGCAGTACTTC. This gives the protein CASSQGTFYEQYF.

This chain joins TRBV7-8 and TRBJ2-5; TRBD1 matches at 9 bases. The CDR3 has 16 residues. Germline assignment: CDR1 SGHVS and CDR2 FQNEAQ. The ends lost 3 bases at V and 3 bases at J; junction bases unmatched: 8. The CDR3 loop reads CASSFFSRTGEETQYF. For the CDR3, the DNA is TGTGCCAGCAGCTTTTTCTCCCGGACAGGGGAAGAGACCCAGTACTTC.

The chain employs TRBV4-2 and TRBJ2-3, with 12 positions matching TRBD2. Germline lookup yields CDR1 LGHNA and CDR2 YNFKEQ. The CDR3 has 17 residues. V was pared by 2 bases and J by 1 base, with 4 bases of the junction left unmatched. The CDR3 sequence: CASSQTRTSGGTDTQYF. The CDR3 nucleotides are TGTGCCAGCAGCCAAACTAGGACTAGCGGGGGCACAGATACGCAGTATTTT.

This clone was detected only a few times. The chain couples TRBV4-2 to TRBJ2-3, with 8 bases that match TRBD1. The CDR3 has 15 residues. Germline CDR1 and CDR2: LGHNA and YNFKEQ. Unmatched junction bases numbered 5, after V lost 1 base and J lost 5 bases. The CDR3 here is CASSQGQGPKDTQYF. CDR3 nucleotides: TGTGCCAGCAGCCAAGGACAGGGGCCGAAAGATACGCAGTATTTT.